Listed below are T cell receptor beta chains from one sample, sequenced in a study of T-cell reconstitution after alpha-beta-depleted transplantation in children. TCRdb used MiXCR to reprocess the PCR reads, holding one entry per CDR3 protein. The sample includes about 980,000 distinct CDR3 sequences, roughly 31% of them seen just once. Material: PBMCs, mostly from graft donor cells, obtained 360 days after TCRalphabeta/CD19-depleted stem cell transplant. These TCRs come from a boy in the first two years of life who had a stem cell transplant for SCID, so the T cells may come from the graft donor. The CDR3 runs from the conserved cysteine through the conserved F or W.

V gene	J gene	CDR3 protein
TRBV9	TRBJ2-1	CASSVFGGDYNEQFF
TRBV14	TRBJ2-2	CASSQEVGGKHTGELFF
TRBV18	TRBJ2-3	CASSYRKGTDTQYF
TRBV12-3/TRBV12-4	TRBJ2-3	CASSFQAGPDTQYF
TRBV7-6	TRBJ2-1	CASSRLAGTSGGPYNEQFF
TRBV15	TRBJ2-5	CATSSKFPHQETQYF
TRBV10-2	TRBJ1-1	CASRDGRPNTEAFF
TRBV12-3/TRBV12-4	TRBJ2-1	CASLGGAGRPNEQFF
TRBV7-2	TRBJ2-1	CASSLGNLAGRNEQFF
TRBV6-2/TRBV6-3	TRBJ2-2	CASRTSGGSGELFF
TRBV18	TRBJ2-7	CASSPGQNYEQYF
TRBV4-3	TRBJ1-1	CASSQVLMGAEAFF
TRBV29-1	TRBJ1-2	CSAAPTGKYGYTF
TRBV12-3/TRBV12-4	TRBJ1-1	CASSLRGWYGEIEAFF
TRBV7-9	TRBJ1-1	CASSAGKYTEAFF
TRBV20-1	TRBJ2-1	CSALLYTGVPLNEQFF
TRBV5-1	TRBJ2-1	CASSPPGGLAGGLTNEQFF
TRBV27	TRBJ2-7	CASSFRDRDEQYF
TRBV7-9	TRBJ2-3	CASGQGKGGTDTQYF
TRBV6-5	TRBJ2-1	CASSYSRDYNEQFF
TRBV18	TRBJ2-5	CASSPMGFGETQYF
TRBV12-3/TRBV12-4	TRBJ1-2	CASSLEGFYGYTF